The 8 T cell receptor beta chains below come from one sample, sequenced in a study of CD8 T cells in ankylosing spondylitis. Findings and limits, study-wide: Fewer than ten highly homologous variants made up a TCR beta motif that seemed to typify ankylosing spondylitis blood.

Each CDR3 protein is one row after TCRdb ran MiXCR on the 5' RACE reads. The sample has approximately 550,000 distinct CDR3 sequences, 9.5% to 15% seen once. No cognate antigen is known for these TCRs. The specimen sequenced was blood, either unsorted or a sorted T cell fraction (not recorded which). The receptors stem from a male donor with ankylosing spondylitis.

This chain links TRBV28 with TRBJ2-1, with D possibly matching TRBD2 (5 bases). The V gene's germline CDR1 is MDHEN and CDR2 SYDVKM. The CDR3 is 11 amino acids. Trimming cost V 7 bases and J 12 bases, with 13 bases left between them. For the CDR3, the DNA is TGTGCCAGCATCAACGGGGTCGGGCAGTTCTTC. It codes for CASINGVGQFF. Combining the CDR3 with reference TRBV28 and TRBJ2-1 gives the whole variable domain DVKVTQSSRYLVKRTGEKVFLECVQDMDHENMFWYRQDPGLGLRLIYFSYDVKMKEKGDIPEGYSVSREKKERFSLILESASTNQTSMYLCASINGVGQFFGPGTRLTVL.

Note on this clonotype: Sequence at one end of the junction differs from germline and may be a read error. V is TRBV5-1 and J is TRBJ1-6, with D perhaps TRBD1 (5 bases). The CDR3 sequence is 15 residues long. CDR1 SGHRS and CDR2 YFSETQ come from the germline V gene. The CDR3 bases are TGCGCCAGCAGCCAGGATAGGGGATCGCATTCAGCCCTCCACTTT. It encodes CASSQDRGSHSALHF.

The chain combines TRBV5-1 with TRBJ2-1; the match to TRBD2 covers 9 bases. The CDR3 length is 17 residues. CDR1 is SGHRS and CDR2 is YFSETQ in the germline V gene. J was trimmed by 2 bases and V by 4 bases; bases with no gene match: 10. The CDR3 sequence: CASSAGMREGTYNEQFF. For the CDR3, the DNA is TGCGCCAGCAGCGCCGGTATGCGGGAGGGAACCTACAATGAGCAGTTCTTC.

The sample holds many counts of this clonotype. The gene calls are TRBV5-1 and TRBJ2-2; D is ambiguous. The germline CDR1 and CDR2 sequences are SGHRS and YFSETQ. The CDR3 runs to 13 residues. V was cut by 3 bases and J by 3 bases, with 6 bases left in between. CDR3 coding DNA: TGCGCCAGCAGCTCCGACCACACCGGGGAGCTGTTTTTT. Encoded protein: CASSSDHTGELFF.

V usage is TRBV7-2 and J usage is TRBJ2-3, with D uncertain. The CDR3 length is 16 residues. Germline V CDR1 and CDR2: SGHTA, FQGNSA. V was clipped by 0 bases and J by 4 bases, with 14 bases between them. The CDR3 DNA sequence: TGTGCCAGCAGCTTAGCGCTCAGGAGTCCCCCAGATACGCAGTATTTT. It translates to CASSLALRSPPDTQYF.

This clonotype was seen only a few times. The chain is built from TRBV4-1 and TRBJ2-1, with D perhaps given as TRBD1 or TRBD2 (5 bases each). The CDR3 covers 15 residues. Germline-derived CDR1 and CDR2 are MGHRA and YSYEKL. The V gene lost 6 bases and the J gene lost 9 bases, with 21 bases spanning the gap. The CDR3 nucleotides read TGCGCCAGCAGTAACTACTACCGGGACCATAGTGAGCAGTTCTTC. Amino acid sequence: CASSNYYRDHSEQFF.

The V gene is TRBV9, the J gene TRBJ1-1; D is ambiguous. There are 14 residues in the CDR3. CDR1 and CDR2 from the germline V gene are SGDLS and YYNGEE. Between the trimmed V and J ends, which lost 0 bases and 4 bases, there was a span of 10 bases. CDR3 loop: CASSVDLWATEAFF. CDR3 DNA sequence: TGTGCCAGCAGCGTAGATTTGTGGGCCACTGAAGCTTTCTTT.

This clonotype was observed a handful of times. This rearrangement joins TRBV9 to TRBJ2-1; 8 bases are shared with TRBD2. There are 17 residues in the CDR3. CDR1 and CDR2 from the germline V gene are SGDLS and YYNGEE. V was clipped by 0 bases and J by 2 bases; unmatched bases: 7. This CDR3 is CASSVEWTSTAYNEQFF. The CDR3 DNA sequence: TGTGCCAGCAGCGTAGAGTGGACTAGCACAGCCTACAATGAGCAGTTCTTC.